The T cell receptor (beta chain) described here comes from a study of Tregs in tolerant kidney transplant recipients. General observations from the study: Expanding Tregs on activated donor B cells appeared to best identify donor-specific TCRbeta clones.

Notes on this clone: Its antigen remains unknown.

Thawed PBMCs were FACS-sorted into unstimulated CD4+CD25+CD127- regulatory T cells, CD4+CD25- non-regulatory cells, CD4 and CD8 cells. The method was immunoSEQ multiplex PCR; TCRdb's version includes in-frame clones alone and lacks a portion of them. The sample includes about 240,000 clones, about 80% of them seen just once. The source is a human donor in good health. Sequenced: CD4+ T cells from blood.

This CDR3 is CASRAGTGNTEAFF. The CDR3 DNA follows: TGTGCCAGCAGAGCCGGGACAGGGAACACTGAAGCTTTCTTT. The chain couples TRBV6-6 to TRBJ1-1; 8 bases match TRBD1. V gave up 6 bases and J gave up 1 base; unmatched junction bases: 4. The length of the CDR3 is 14 residues. Looked up from germline, CDR1 is MNHNY and CDR2 is SVGAGI (reference sequence).